The 20 T cell receptor beta chains reported below all come from one sample, sequenced in a study of OX40 agonist ivuxolimab in advanced cancers. The table came from immunoSEQ multiplex PCR; TCRdb's copy has only in-frame clones and leaves some out. The sample shows more than 35,000 clones, 80% to 90% of them seen only once. This specimen was CD4+ or CD8+ T cells sorted from blood, taken in a trial of the OX40 agonist ivuxolimab. All receptors derive from an adult with an advanced solid tumor such as melanoma, head and neck, liver or kidney cancer.

The chain joins TRBV5-5 to TRBJ2-7; D is perhaps TRBD2 (6 bases). Trimming removed 5 bases at V and 4 bases at J, with 19 bases between. The CDR3 contains 15 residues. Germline lookup yields CDR1 SGHKS and CDR2 YYEKEE (reference sequence). Here the CDR3 DNA reads TGTGCCAGCAGGTCACGCGGGAATTCGGGATACGAGCAGTACTTC. It translates to CASRSRGNSGYEQYF.

This chain uses TRBV14 with TRBJ2-5, with 9 nucleotides matching TRBD1. CDR1 is SGHDN, CDR2 FVKESK, per germline. The CDR3 sequence is 21 residues long. V lost 6 bases, J lost 0 bases, and 23 bases stayed unmatched. CDR3 nucleotide sequence: TGTGCCAGCAGGGGGTGTGTCTGGACAGGGAACAGGGGGCAGTACCAAGAGACCCAGTACTTC. The encoded protein is CASRGCVWTGNRGQYQETQYF.

The chain combines TRBV9 with TRBJ2-7; TRBD1 matches at 8 bases. With V trimmed by 3 bases and J by 5 bases, 1 base remained unmatched. CDR3 length: 12 amino acids. Looked up from germline, CDR1 is SGDLS and CDR2 is YYNGEE. The CDR3 sequence: CASSGDRNEQYF. The DNA for the CDR3 is TGTGCCAGCAGCGGGGACAGGAACGAGCAGTACTTC.

In its sample, this clone was seen a few times. The V call is TRBV7-9, the J call TRBJ2-7, with TRBD1 matching over 10 bases. The trim removed 6 bases at V and 6 bases at J, leaving 17 bases unmatched. Germline loops: CDR1 SEHNR, CDR2 FQNEAQ (reference sequence). CDR3 length: 17 residues. CDR3 loop: CASSRTGGGRKAVEQYF. CDR3 coding DNA: TGTGCCAGCAGTAGGACAGGGGGAGGCCGGAAGGCGGTCGAGCAGTACTTC.

This clone was found once. The J gene is TRBJ1-2, the V gene TRBV27; the D is unclear. V was pared by 0 bases and J by 4 bases, with 6 bases between. This CDR3 contains 13 residues. CDR1 is MNHEY, CDR2 SMNVEV, per germline (reference sequence). CDR3 loop: CASSLSVLYGYTF. The CDR3 coding sequence is TGTGCCAGCAGTTTATCGGTTCTCTATGGCTACACCTTC.

This sequence joins TRBV30 and TRBJ2-7; 10 bases match TRBD2. J was trimmed by 6 bases and V by 2 bases; bases with no gene match: 4. This CDR3 is 13 amino acids long. Germline assignment: CDR1 GTSNPN and CDR2 SVGIG (reference sequence). CDR3 residues: CAWSRGLASEQYF. The CDR3 bases are TGTGCCTGGAGTAGGGGACTAGCGTCCGAGCAGTACTTC.

As regards this clone: The identical CDR3 is also encoded by other nucleotide sequences in the sample. The rearrangement uses TRBV6-1 and TRBJ1-1; D ambiguous. In germline, CDR1 is MNHNS, CDR2 SASEGT. The CDR3 covers 13 residues. V was shortened by 1 base and J by 5 bases, with 8 bases between the two germline ends. CDR3 sequence reads: CASSEGGGTEAFF. The CDR3 coding sequence is TGTGCCAGCAGTGAAGGCGGAGGGACTGAAGCTTTCTTT.

The chain is built from TRBV11-2 and TRBJ2-7; D uncertain. Germline lookup yields CDR1 SGHAT and CDR2 FQNNGV. The CDR3 is 12 residues long. Trimming took off 3 bases at V and 7 bases at J, with 10 bases between the two ends. CDR3 bases: TGTGCCAGCAGCTTTACCCCCTGGGAGCAGTACTTC. It encodes CASSFTPWEQYF. The whole variable domain, remainder taken from reference TRBV11-2 and TRBJ2-7, is EAGVAQSPRYKIIEKRQSVAFWCNPISGHATLYWYQQILGQGPKLLIQFQNNGVVDDSQLPKDRFSAERLKGVDSTLKIQPAKLEDSAVYLCASSFTPWEQYFGPGTRLTVT.

V is TRBV4-1 and J is TRBJ1-1; 9 nucleotides align to TRBD1. The germline CDR1 and CDR2 sequences are MGHRA and YSYEKL. This CDR3 contains 15 residues. Trimming cost V 1 base and J 10 bases; bases outside gene matches: 10. The CDR3 region has the DNA TGCGCCAGCAGCCAAGTCCCGGGACAGGGAAAAGGAGCTTTCTTT. Residues: CASSQVPGQGKGAFF.

J is TRBJ2-6 and V is TRBV7-9; TRBD2 agrees at 10 bases. From germline, CDR1 is SEHNR and CDR2 FQNEAQ (reference sequence). Trimming cost V 9 bases and J 2 bases; bases outside gene matches: 7. The CDR3 loop spans 16 amino acids. The chain's CDR3 is CASAGTSVAGANVLTF. The DNA of the CDR3 is TGTGCCAGTGCCGGGACTAGCGTGGCTGGGGCCAACGTCCTGACTTTC. The entire variable domain, with the rest obtained from reference TRBV7-9 and TRBJ2-6, is as follows: DTGVSQNPRHKITKRGQNVTFRCDPISEHNRLYWYRQTLGQGPEFLTYFQNEAQLEKSRLLSDRFSAERPKGSFSTLEIQRTEQGDSAMYLCASAGTSVAGANVLTFGAGSRLTVL.

The chain is built from TRBV5-5 and TRBJ2-3, with 10 bases fitting TRBD2. Unmatched junction bases numbered 1, after V lost 2 bases and J lost 1 base. Germline values: CDR1 SGHKS, CDR2 YYEKEE (reference sequence). The CDR3 sequence is 15 residues long. The CDR3 nucleotides read TGTGCCAGCAGCTTCCTAGCGGGGGGCACAGATACGCAGTATTTT. This sequence encodes CASSFLAGGTDTQYF. Full variable domain (rest looked up from reference TRBV5-5 and TRBJ2-3): DAGVTQSPTHLIKTRGQQVTLRCSPISGHKSVSWYQQVLGQGPQFIFQYYEKEERGRGNFPDRFSARQFPNYSSELNVNALLLGDSALYLCASSFLAGGTDTQYFGPGTRLTVL.

The chain recombines TRBV5-4 with TRBJ2-6; 8 bases are shared with TRBD2. Germline values: CDR1 SGHNT, CDR2 YYREEE (reference sequence). The CDR3 has 15 residues. The ends lost 6 bases at V and 1 base at J; junction bases unmatched: 3. CDR3 sequence (DNA): TGTGCCAGCACCCCGGGGGGGTCTGGGGCCAACGTCCTGACTTTC. Translating gives CASTPGGSGANVLTF.

A single count supports this clone. The V call is TRBV27, the J call TRBJ2-2; D is ambiguous. This CDR3 has 13 residues. Germline CDR1 reads MNHEY; CDR2 reads SMNVEV (reference sequence). The V gene lost 3 bases and the J gene lost 8 bases, with 10 bases spanning the gap. The CDR3 DNA reads as TGTGCCAGCAGTTTTGGCAAATCGGGGGAGCTGTTTTTT. It translates to CASSFGKSGELFF.

The V and J genes are TRBV7-8 and TRBJ2-7; D perhaps matches TRBD2 (5 bases). Trimming cost V 2 bases and J 0 bases, with 8 bases left between them. Germline lookup yields CDR1 SGHVS and CDR2 FQNEAQ. The CDR3 sequence is 14 residues long. In DNA form, the CDR3 reads TGTGCCAGCAGCTTACCGGGGAGCTCCTACGAGCAGTACTTC. Translating it yields CASSLPGSSYEQYF.

This chain joins TRBV4-1 and TRBJ1-4, with D unresolved. Germline V gene sequence: CDR1 MGHRA, CDR2 YSYEKL. V shed 0 bases and J shed 0 bases, with 5 bases lying between them. CDR3 length equals 15 residues. CDR3 sequence (DNA): TGCGCCAGCAGCCAAGAGCCCTCAACTAATGAAAAACTGTTTTTT. The encoded protein is CASSQEPSTNEKLFF.

This chain links TRBV6-1 with TRBJ2-7; unclear D gene. The V and J ends lost 7 bases and 2 bases respectively, with 6 bases between them. CDR1 is MNHNS, CDR2 SASEGT, per germline. This CDR3 is 11 amino acids long. In DNA, the CDR3 is TGTGCCAGCAAGGAACCCTACGAGCAGTACTTC. It specifies CASKEPYEQYF.

V and J are TRBV28 and TRBJ1-4, with 7 bases lining up with TRBD1. The CDR3 runs to 15 residues. V dropped 1 base and J dropped 6; count of bases not matched to a gene: 5. Per germline, CDR1 MDHEN and CDR2 SYDVKM. CDR3 region: CASSLSTGLDEKLFF. For the CDR3, the DNA is TGTGCCAGCAGTTTATCGACAGGGCTCGATGAAAAACTGTTTTTT.

The chain links TRBV11-2 to TRBJ2-4, with a tentative D call TRBD1 (6 bases). The CDR3 length is 14 residues. With 7 bases removed from V and 5 bases from J, the gap between germline ends came to 15 bases. Germline-derived CDR1 and CDR2 are SGHAT and FQNNGV. The CDR3 protein is CASIPRDTENIQYF. The CDR3 nucleotides read TGTGCCAGCATCCCCCGGGACACCGAAAACATTCAGTACTTC.

The chain combines TRBV4-2 with TRBJ2-5; possible D gene TRBD2, 6 bases. V was pared by 0 bases and J by 7 bases, with 12 bases between. This CDR3 is 14 amino acids long. Germline CDR1 reads LGHNA; CDR2 reads YNFKEQ. The CDR3 DNA reads TGTGCCAGCAGCCAAGAACGGGGGTTTCGGACCCAGTACTTC. It yields the protein CASSQERGFRTQYF.

The gene calls are TRBV28 and TRBJ2-7; TRBD1 is a possible D gene (6 bases). This CDR3 region has 13 residues. The germline V and J ends were trimmed by 10 bases and 6 bases, with 19 bases remaining between them. Germline V gene sequence: CDR1 MDHEN, CDR2 SYDVKM. The CDR3 DNA follows: TGTGCCACGATGGACAGAGGGCCTCTCGAGCAGTACTTC. Its protein is CATMDRGPLEQYF. The whole variable domain, remainder taken from reference TRBV28 and TRBJ2-7, is DVKVTQSSRYLVKRTGEKVFLECVQDMDHENMFWYRQDPGLGLRLIYFSYDVKMKEKGDIPEGYSVSREKKERFSLILESASTNQTSMYLCATMDRGPLEQYFGPGTRLTVT.